These T cell receptor beta chains were read from a single sample in a study of blood T cell repertoires in COVID-19. Generated by immunoSEQ multiplex PCR, the TCRdb table keeps only in-frame clones and is missing some. The table shows 65,000 to 85,000 clones, with roughly nine tenths occurring only once. Input material: peripheral blood. The receptors were sampled from a man aged 50-59 years with active COVID-19. The CDR3 runs from the conserved cysteine through the conserved F or W. Fields, in order: J gene, clone size, V gene, D gene, CDR3 DNA, CDR3 protein. D genes are given only for firm matches. Only part of the rows carry a size: once, few, many, or a class if the clone is expanded.

TRBJ2-2 . TRBV5-1 TRBD2 TGCGCCAGCAGCTGGCCTCGCGGGGGGGCTGGGAGCACCGGGGAGCTGTTTTTT CASSWPRGGAGSTGELFF
TRBJ2-3 . TRBV7-2 TRBD1 TGTGCCAGCAGCCCAGACAGGGGCACAGATACGCAGTATTTT CASSPDRGTDTQYF
TRBJ2-1 . TRBV30 . TGTGCCTGGAGTAGGCTAGATCTCTCCTACAATGAGCAGTTCTTC CAWSRLDLSYNEQFF
TRBJ2-7 once TRBV11-1 . TGTGCCAGCAGCTTAGATCGGGGGATCTACGAGCAGTACTTC CASSLDRGIYEQYF
TRBJ1-3 . TRBV9 . TGTGCCAGCAGCCTACGGGACTCTGGAAACACCATATATTTT CASSLRDSGNTIYF
TRBJ1-1 . TRBV7-2 . TGTGCCAGCAGCTTAAATCGCCAGGGAGCTTTCTTT CASSLNRQGAFF
TRBJ2-7 . TRBV5-5 . TGTGCCAGCAGCTTGCAGGTCTACGAGCAGTACTTC CASSLQVYEQYF
TRBJ1-6 once TRBV7-2 . TGTGCCAGCAGCGTGAAGCAGGCTAATTCACCCCTCCACTTT CASSVKQANSPLHF
TRBJ2-3 . TRBV4-2 TRBD2 TGTGCCAGCAGCCAGGTGACTAGCGGCACAGATACGCAGTATTTT CASSQVTSGTDTQYF
TRBJ1-5 . TRBV27 . TGTGCCAGCAGTCCCACAGGGAACAATCAGCCCCAGCATTTT CASSPTGNNQPQHF
TRBJ2-7 few TRBV6-5 . TGTGCCAGCAGTTACCGATCGGACAGACCCTACGAGCAGTACTTC CASSYRSDRPYEQYF
TRBJ1-2 . TRBV7-2 TRBD1 TGTGCCAGCAGCTCCGGGACAGGGGGCTATGGCTACACCTTC CASSSGTGGYGYTF
TRBJ2-7 . TRBV5-1 TRBD1 TGCGCCAGCAGCTTGGGGCCGGGACAGGGAAGTTACGAGCAGTACTTC CASSLGPGQGSYEQYF
TRBJ2-7 . TRBV6-6 TRBD1 TGTGCCAGCAGTTCCAATCGACAGGGCCCCTACGAGCAGTACTTC CASSSNRQGPYEQYF
TRBJ2-1 . TRBV9 TRBD1 TGTGCCAGCAGCGTAGGCCTCAGGGGTGACAGGGTTGGTTCGAATGAGCAGTTCTTC CASSVGLRGDRVGSNEQFF
TRBJ2-6 . TRBV4-3 . TGCGCCAGCAGCCAAGATAACCCGGGAGCGGGGGCCAACGTCCTGACTTTC CASSQDNPGAGANVLTF
TRBJ1-1 . TRBV6-2/TRBV6-3 TRBD1 TGTGCCAGCAGTTACTATGGTACAGGGGGCAGTGAAGCTTTCTTT CASSYYGTGGSEAFF
TRBJ2-1 . TRBV27 TRBD2 TGTGCCAGCAATCCAGGGCCTGGACTAGGTTACAATGAGCAGTTCTTC CASNPGPGLGYNEQFF
TRBJ1-5 . TRBV6-5 . TGTGCCAGCAGAGAGACGGGGATGGATCCCCAGCATTTT CASRETGMDPQHF
TRBJ2-1 . TRBV11-3 TRBD2 TGTGCCAGCAGCTTAGATACAAGCGGGGGGCCTTCCTCCTACAATGAGCAGTTCTTC CASSLDTSGGPSSYNEQFF
TRBJ1-5 . TRBV27 TRBD1 TGTGCCAGCAGTGACAGGGAGGTAGGTCAGCCCCAGCATTTT CASSDREVGQPQHF
TRBJ1-4 . TRBV2 . TGTGCCAGCAGTCTGGGGGACACCCCATGGGTTGAAAAACTGTTTTTT CASSLGDTPWVEKLFF
TRBJ2-3 . TRBV11-2 . TGTGCCAGCAGCCCCCCCAGCGGATCTTTCACAGATACGCAGTATTTT CASSPPSGSFTDTQYF
TRBJ2-2 . TRBV9 . TGTGCCAGCAGCGTGTATTTGAACACCGGGGAGCTGTTTTTT CASSVYLNTGELFF
TRBJ2-7 . TRBV5-4 . TGTGCCAGCAGCTCCCCTGGAGGCGGGGTCTACGAGCAGTACTTC CASSSPGGGVYEQYF
TRBJ2-5 . TRBV5-1 TRBD1 TGCGCCAGCAGCTTGGGCGGGACAGGGTTCCAAGAGACCCAGTACTTC CASSLGGTGFQETQYF
TRBJ2-2 . TRBV11-3 TRBD1 TGTGCCAGCAGCTTAATCCGACAGGGGAACACCGGGGAGCTGTTTTTT CASSLIRQGNTGELFF
TRBJ2-1 . TRBV19 . TGTGCCAGTAGTATCTTCTCCAGCGGAACCTACAATGAGCAGTTCTTC CASSIFSSGTYNEQFF
TRBJ2-1 . TRBV5-4 . TGTGCCAGCAGCCGTGACAATGAGCAGTTCTTC CASSRDNEQFF
TRBJ1-1 . TRBV5-1 . TGCGCCAGCAGCACACCGTCGACAGGTGAAGCTTTCTTT CASSTPSTGEAFF
TRBJ1-2 . TRBV7-2 TRBD1 TGTGCCAGCAGCTTAGGGGGACAGGGGGCCGTCCCGGCCTATGGCTACACCTTC CASSLGGQGAVPAYGYTF
TRBJ2-1 . TRBV5-4 . TGTGCCAGCAGCCCGGACAGTTCCGCCTACAATGAGCAGTTCTTC CASSPDSSAYNEQFF
TRBJ2-7 . TRBV5-1 TRBD2 TGCGCCAGCTCCATCGGGGGGTACGAGCAGTACTTC CASSIGGYEQYF
TRBJ1-2 . TRBV6-2/TRBV6-3 TRBD1 TGTGCCAGCAGTCCGGACAGGGCGTACTATGGCTACACCTTC CASSPDRAYYGYTF
TRBJ1-5 . TRBV3-1/TRBV3-2 . TGTGCCAGCAGCCAGGGCCCATCTAATCAGCCCCAGCATTTT CASSQGPSNQPQHF
TRBJ2-3 . TRBV29-1 TRBD1 TGCAGCGTTGGCACCGGGACAGGCACAGATACGCAGTATTTT CSVGTGTGTDTQYF
TRBJ1-1 . TRBV12-3/TRBV12-4 TRBD1 TGTGCCAGCAGGCAAGACAGGGTAACTGAAGCTTTCTTT CASRQDRVTEAFF
TRBJ1-6 few TRBV5-1 TRBD1 TGCGCCAGCAGCGACCCCATCGGGGCCAACAGGGGTTTCGGGTATAATTCACCCCTCCACTTT CASSDPIGANRGFGYNSPLHF
TRBJ2-3 . TRBV30 . TGTGCCGGAGCTGGTAGCACAGATACGCAGTATTTT CAGAGSTDTQYF
TRBJ1-2 . TRBV7-9 . TGTGCCAGCAGCTTAGGCGCGGGCTTACAAGGCTACACCTTC CASSLGAGLQGYTF
TRBJ1-5 few TRBV19 TRBD1 TGTGCCAGTAGGGACAGGAGTCAGCCCCAGCATTTT CASRDRSQPQHF
TRBJ2-1 once TRBV28 TRBD2 TGTGCCAGCAGTTCGACCTTCCGGACTAGCCCCCCAAGTCAGCAGTTCTTC CASSSTFRTSPPSQQFF
TRBJ1-1 . TRBV14 . TGTGCCAGCAGCCAAGGGCCGATCACTGAAGCTTTCTTT CASSQGPITEAFF
TRBJ1-2 once TRBV30 . TGTGCCTGGAGCCCCCGGGGGGGGTACAAGAGCTATGGCTACACCTTC CAWSPRGGYKSYGYTF
TRBJ2-2 . TRBV11-3 TRBD1 TGTGCCGGCAGCCCAGGGACAGGAACCGGGGAGCTGTTTTTT CAGSPGTGTGELFF
TRBJ2-2 once TRBV5-4 . TGTGCCAGCCGCATGGCGCCTGCGGGGAACACCGGGGAGCTGTTTTTT CASRMAPAGNTGELFF
TRBJ2-7 . TRBV5-1 . TGCGCCAGCAGCTTGGGTCAGGGCCCCTACGAGCAGTACTTC CASSLGQGPYEQYF
TRBJ2-5 . TRBV14 TRBD1 TGTGCCAGCAGCACCCCCGGGACAGGCTTAAAGACCCAGTACTTC CASSTPGTGLKTQYF